The 22 T cell receptor beta chains below come from one sample, sequenced in a study of blood T cells in healthy people across ages. A J-beta primer mix and a sample-barcoded 5' primer were used in a second PCR of about 6 to 12 cycles. TCRdb passed the 5' RACE reads through MiXCR, listing each CDR3 protein once. This table holds about 680,000 distinct CDR3 sequences, around 49% found once. Source material: blood. These receptors were taken from a woman aged 60-75 years in good health.

Worth noting for this clonotype: One junction end disagrees with the germline gene, perhaps due to a read error. This sequence joins TRBV6-2 or TRBV6-3 and TRBJ2-1, with TRBD2 identical over 9 bases. The CDR3 has 16 residues. Germline CDR1 and CDR2: MNHEY and SVGEGT. CDR3 in amino acids: CATSTIGTSSDNEQFF. The CDR3 bases are TGTGCCACCTCTACGATCGGGACTAGCTCCGACAATGAGCAGTTCTTC.

The genes are TRBV30 and TRBJ2-4; no definite D call. The DNA end lines up better with TRBJ2-7; the J call may be wrong. Germline V lookup: CDR1 GTSNPN, CDR2 SVGIG (reference sequence). This CDR3 comprises 12 residues. The CDR3 DNA sequence: TGTGCCTGGAGTGTACCTGGTTACGAGCAGTACTTC. This codes for CAWSVPGYEQYF.

V is TRBV6-2 or TRBV6-3 and J is TRBJ2-7; 10 bases align to TRBD1. The CDR3 consists of 14 residues. Germline V gene sequence: CDR1 MNHEY, CDR2 SVGEGT. V was pared by 6 bases and J by 3 bases, with 5 bases of the junction left unmatched. CDR3 coding DNA: TGTGCCAGCAGATACCGGACAGGGGGCTACGAGCAGTACTTC. Translated, it gives CASRYRTGGYEQYF.

V and J are TRBV20-1 and TRBJ2-5; D may be TRBD2 (7 bases). The CDR3 runs 14 residues. V dropped 3 bases and J dropped 11 bases, with 22 bases sitting between them. In germline, CDR1 is DFQATT, CDR2 SNEGSKA (reference sequence). CDR3 in amino acids: CSASPRTRGGAQYF. Written as DNA, the CDR3 is TGCAGTGCTAGTCCCCGGACTAGAGGGGGGGCGCAGTACTTC.

V is TRBV5-1 and J is TRBJ2-7; possible D gene TRBD2, 5 bases. The germline gives CDR1 SGHRS, CDR2 YFSETQ. The CDR3 totals 14 residues. Trimming removed 4 bases from V and 2 bases from J, with 13 bases in between. In nucleotides, the CDR3 is TGCGCCAGCAGCGACCCGGGATCCACCTACGAGCAGTACTTC. Translated, it gives CASSDPGSTYEQYF. The variable domain in full, with the rest retrieved from reference TRBV5-1 and TRBJ2-7, is KAGVTQTPRYLIKTRGQQVTLSCSPISGHRSVSWYQQTPGQGLQFLFEYFSETQRNKGNFPGRFSGRQFSNSRSEMNVSTLELGDSALYLCASSDPGSTYEQYFGPGTRLTVT.

The chain joins TRBV28 to TRBJ2-5; TRBD1 matches at 7 bases. The CDR3 is made up of 14 amino acids. V was pared by 5 bases and J by 4 bases, with 7 bases of the junction left unmatched. The germline CDR1 and CDR2 sequences are MDHEN and SYDVKM. In DNA, the CDR3 is TGTGCCAGCAGTCGTCGACAGGGCCGAGAGACCCAGTACTTC. Protein product: CASSRRQGRETQYF.

To note about this clonotype: This may be a read error: a much more frequent sequence differs by one nucleotide. The V gene is TRBV27, the J gene TRBJ2-7, with a tentative D call TRBD1 (5 bases). CDR1 MNHEY and CDR2 SMNVEV come from the germline V gene (reference sequence). Trimming pared 9 bases from V and 5 bases from J, leaving 20 bases between. The CDR3 consists of 14 residues. This CDR3 reads CASGRGLSRHEQYF. The CDR3 DNA is TGTGCCAGTGGAAGGGGCCTAAGTCGTCACGAGCAGTACTTC.

The chain couples TRBV4-1 to TRBJ1-5; D might be TRBD1 (5 bases). The germline CDR1 and CDR2 sequences are MGHRA and YSYEKL. This CDR3 contains 16 residues. V dropped 0 bases and J dropped 3 bases, with 12 bases sitting between them. The CDR3 sequence: CASSQDAGRVNQPQHF. CDR3 in DNA: TGCGCCAGCAGCCAAGATGCAGGGAGGGTCAATCAGCCCCAGCATTTT.

This chain links TRBV7-2 with TRBJ1-4; D unclear. The V gene's germline CDR1 is SGHTA and CDR2 FQGNSA. CDR3 length: 13 residues. V was shortened by 5 bases and J by 7 bases, with 11 bases between the two germline ends. CDR3 sequence: CASSRGMSEKLFF. Here the CDR3 DNA reads TGTGCCAGCAGCAGAGGGATGAGTGAAAAACTGTTTTTT.

The rearrangement uses TRBV9 and TRBJ2-5, with 7 bases lining up with TRBD2. Germline V gives CDR1 SGDLS, CDR2 YYNGEE. This CDR3 spans 15 amino acids. With V trimmed by 0 bases and J by 11 bases, 13 bases remained unmatched. The CDR3, as DNA: TGTGCCAGCAGCGTAGGGGGGAGCGGGAACAATGAGCAGTACTTC. This encodes CASSVGGSGNNEQYF.

This clonotype has a count of ten or more. The chain links TRBV20-1 to TRBJ2-3, with D unclear. The germline V and J ends were trimmed by 1 base and 0 bases, with 5 bases remaining between them. The CDR3 totals 13 residues. Looked up from germline, CDR1 is DFQATT and CDR2 is SNEGSKA (reference sequence). The CDR3 nucleotides read TGCAGTGCTAGAGTCTGGAGCACAGATACGCAGTATTTT. This codes for CSARVWSTDTQYF.

In DNA, the CDR3 is TGTGCCAGCCGGGGGACGGAGAATTCCCTCCACTTT. Translated: CASRGTENSLHF. This chain joins TRBV25-1 and TRBJ1-6; perhaps TRBD1 as D (5 bases). Germline loops: CDR1 MGHDK, CDR2 SYGVNS. The V end lost 8 bases, the J end lost 14 bases, and 16 bases lay between the germline ends. This CDR3 has 12 residues.

Written as DNA, the CDR3 is TGTGCCAGCAGCACACAATACAGGGGGGCTAACTATGGCTACACCTTC. This translates into CASSTQYRGANYGYTF. The chain links TRBV21-1 to TRBJ1-2; the table's TRBD1 call for D was not verified on the DNA. TRBV21-1 is labeled a pseudogene. The CDR3 runs 16 residues.

This clonotype has ten or more counts. CDR3 residues: CASSPRTSGAYEQYF. In nucleotides, the CDR3 is TGTGCCAGCAGCCCCCGGACTAGCGGGGCTTACGAGCAGTACTTC. V is TRBV7-2 and J is TRBJ2-7, with 12 bases aligning to TRBD2. The germline CDR1 and CDR2 sequences are SGHTA and FQGNSA. J lost 4 bases, V lost 5 bases, and 6 bases had no gene match. CDR3 length: 15 residues.

The chain uses TRBV7-9 and TRBJ2-1; 7 positions match TRBD2. V shed 5 bases, J shed 3 bases, and the junction held 7 bases outside the gene matches. Germline CDR1 reads SEHNR; CDR2 reads FQNEAQ (reference sequence). The CDR3 sequence is 15 residues long. The DNA for the CDR3 is TGTGCCAGCAGCCCCCTAGCGGATCTCTACAATGAGCAGTTCTTC. Protein: CASSPLADLYNEQFF.

The chain is built from TRBV20-1 and TRBJ1-2; perhaps TRBD1 as D (5 bases). This CDR3 spans 11 amino acids. Trimming pared 3 bases from V and 8 bases from J, leaving 10 bases between. Germline CDR1 DFQATT, CDR2 SNEGSKA (reference sequence). CDR3 in amino acids: CSASRGDGYTF. CDR3 coding DNA: TGCAGTGCTAGTCGTGGGGACGGCTACACCTTC.

This clonotype showed up many times. V gene TRBV2 combines with J gene TRBJ2-5; TRBD2 matches 10 bases. The CDR3 covers 15 residues. V was pared by 5 bases and J by 3 bases, with 6 bases of the junction left unmatched. Germline V gene lookup returns CDR1 SNHLY and CDR2 FYNNEI. CDR3 amino acids: CASSYEGTSEETQYF. The CDR3 coding sequence is TGTGCCAGCAGTTATGAGGGGACTAGCGAAGAGACCCAGTACTTC. The variable domain in full, completed from reference TRBV2 and TRBJ2-5, reads EPEVTQTPSHQVTQMGQEVILRCVPISNHLYFYWYRQILGQKVEFLVSFYNNEISEKSEIFDDQFSVERPDGSNFTLKIRSTKLEDSAMYFCASSYEGTSEETQYFGPGTRLLVL.

This clonotype was recorded a few times. This chain uses TRBV27 with TRBJ2-5; 7 bases are a match to TRBD2. CDR1 and CDR2 (germline): MNHEY, SMNVEV (reference sequence). V was clipped by 2 bases and J by 11 bases; unmatched bases: 20. The CDR3 sequence is 17 residues long. CDR3 sequence reads: CASSLPPGLGLRGEQYF. The CDR3 DNA follows: TGTGCCAGCAGTTTACCTCCGGGTTTAGGATTACGGGGGGAGCAGTACTTC.

The V call is TRBV28, the J call TRBJ2-2; possible D gene TRBD1, 5 bases. This CDR3 comprises 13 residues. Germline values: CDR1 MDHEN, CDR2 SYDVKM. Trimming removed 10 bases from V and 1 base from J, with 10 bases in between. CDR3 coding DNA: TGTGCCAACGGACACAGGAACACCGGGGAGCTGTTTTTT. Protein product: CANGHRNTGELFF.

In the case of this clonotype: Sequence at one end of the junction differs from germline and may be a read error. The rearrangement uses TRBV6-2 or TRBV6-3 and TRBJ2-4, with 8 bases lining up with TRBD2. CDR3 length: 16 residues. Germline V gene sequence: CDR1 MNHEY, CDR2 SVGEGT. The chain's CDR3 is CTSRTPSGLGKNIQYF. DNA of the CDR3: TGTACCAGCAGAACCCCTAGCGGGCTGGGTAAAAACATTCAGTACTTC.

The chain combines TRBV28 with TRBJ2-7; 8 bases agree with TRBD1. From germline, CDR1 is MDHEN and CDR2 SYDVKM. The ends lost 10 bases at V and 3 bases at J; junction bases unmatched: 8. The CDR3 loop spans 13 amino acids. The CDR3 DNA is TGTGCCACCGCCGGGGACAGGATCTACGAGCAGTACTTC. It translates to CATAGDRIYEQYF.

This clonotype has more than one count but fewer than ten. The chain has TRBV27 and TRBJ2-5; D is unclear. Germline V CDR1 and CDR2: MNHEY, SMNVEV (reference sequence). V shed 3 bases and J shed 11 bases, with 19 bases lying between them. There are 14 residues in the CDR3. CDR3 in amino acids: CASSFFTDSSTQYF. The CDR3 bases are TGTGCCAGCAGTTTTTTTACTGACTCCTCAACGCAGTACTTC.